The T cell receptor beta chain under discussion was sequenced for a study of blood T cell repertoires in COVID-19. In the study overall: The origin of the acute and convalescent COVID-19 samples was the United States, Italy and Spain. T cells, B-cell-depleted T cells, or PBMCs provided the cDNA or gDNA that served as material.

How the authors handled the data: Reference gene primer amplification in the assay estimated nucleated cell counts. Only in-frame clones appear in the TCRdb table, and some are missing; sequencing was by immunoSEQ multiplex PCR. The DNA was the basis for D and trimming; V, J and clone size are from that table. The data show around 300,000 clones, 90% seen once. Seattle patients were enrolled while actively infected and followed longitudinally. This TCR was sampled from a woman in her thirties or forties with COVID-19, enrolled during active disease. Material: peripheral blood.

CDR3 sequence: CASSLSGEPYEQYF. CDR3 bases: TGTGCCAGCAGTTTATCAGGGGAACCCTACGAGCAGTACTTC. J is TRBJ2-7 and V is TRBV27; weak D call: TRBD1 (5 bases). With 0 bases removed from V and 2 bases from J, the gap between germline ends came to 8 bases. Germline V lookup: CDR1 MNHEY, CDR2 SMNVEV (reference sequence). The CDR3 consists of 14 residues.